Following are 15 T cell receptor beta chains from one sample sequenced in a study of T-cell reconstitution after alpha-beta-depleted transplantation in children. As it was prepared, the TCRbeta library received unique molecular identifiers. MiXCR, applied by TCRdb to the PCR reads, yields one record per CDR3 protein. This sample yields 250,000 to 300,000 distinct CDR3 sequences, of which roughly 10% are seen a single time; around 24% belongs to the top ten. Source: peripheral blood, taken 180 days after TCRalphabeta/CD19-depleted stem cell transplant. Receptors originate from a male patient aged 2-15 years who had a stem cell transplant for chronic granulomatous disease, so the T cells may come from the graft donor.

This clonotype has a count of ten or more. The rearrangement uses TRBV5-5 and TRBJ2-1, with a tentative D call TRBD1 (7 bases). Deletions cut 4 bases from V and 7 bases from J, with 21 bases between. The CDR3 has 16 residues. From germline, CDR1 is SGHKS and CDR2 YYEKEE (reference sequence). CDR3 in DNA: TGTGCCAGCAGCGTCCCGGGGGACAGTCCAGCTAATGAGCAGTTCTTC. Translating gives CASSVPGDSPANEQFF. The whole variable domain, filled in from reference TRBV5-5 and TRBJ2-1, reads DAGVTQSPTHLIKTRGQQVTLRCSPISGHKSVSWYQQVLGQGPQFIFQYYEKEERGRGNFPDRFSARQFPNYSSELNVNALLLGDSALYLCASSVPGDSPANEQFFGPGTRLTVL.

For this clonotype: Being one base from a much bigger clone, this may be a read error. The rearrangement links TRBV7-2 to TRBJ2-5; maybe TRBD1 (5 bases). CDR3 length: 15 amino acids. Looked up from germline, CDR1 is SGHTA and CDR2 is FQGNSA. This CDR3 reads CDSSSLGRDQETQYF. CDR3 in DNA: TGTGACAGCAGCTCCCTTGGCAGGGATCAAGAGACCCAGTACTTC.

As for this clonotype: With a much larger clone just one base away, this may be a read error. The V call is TRBV7-2, the J call TRBJ2-2, with 12 bases fitting TRBD2. CDR1 and CDR2 (germline): SGHTA, FQGNSA. CDR3 length: 16 amino acids. In DNA form, the CDR3 reads TGTGTCAGCAGCATATGGCGACTAGCGGGGGCCGGGGAGCTGTTTTTT. It encodes CVSSIWRLAGAGELFF.

About this clonotype itself: This may come from a read error, since a much larger clone is one base off. This likely comes from a read error, as the CDR3 has no conserved phenylalanine or tryptophan at its end. The V and J genes are TRBV12-3 or TRBV12-4 and TRBJ2-5; weak D call: TRBD1 (6 bases). The CDR3 has 13 amino acids. V gave up 1 base and J gave up 6 bases, with 9 bases separating them. In nucleotides, the CDR3 is TGTGCCAGCAGTTTAGTTGGGGGCAAGACCCAGTACCTC. Protein sequence: CASSLVGGKTQYL.

Many counts were recorded for this clonotype. The rearrangement joins TRBV15 to TRBJ2-7; 8 bases are shared with TRBD2. J was trimmed by 1 base and V by 1 base; bases with no gene match: 6. Germline V CDR1 and CDR2: LNHNV, YYDKDF (reference sequence). The CDR3 sequence is 16 residues long. The DNA of the CDR3 is TGTGCCACCAGCAGAGTTGGCCGGGGGGGGTCCTACGAGCAGTACTTC. As protein: CATSRVGRGGSYEQYF. Full variable domain (missing parts from reference TRBV15 and TRBJ2-7): DAMVIQNPRYQVTQFGKPVTLSCSQTLNHNVMYWYQQKSSQAPKLLFHYYDKDFNNEADTPDNFQSRRPNTSFCFLDIRSPGLGDTAMYLCATSRVGRGGSYEQYFGPGTRLTVT.

This chain connects TRBV5-4 to TRBJ2-7; 11 bases match TRBD1. The CDR3 consists of 16 residues. Trimming took 4 bases from V and 4 from J; bases not matched to a gene: 10. Germline lookup yields CDR1 SGHNT and CDR2 YYREEE (reference sequence). The DNA of the CDR3 is TGTGCCAGCAGCCAGGGACAGGGGGGGCCTTGGTACGAGCAGTACTTC. Amino acid sequence: CASSQGQGGPWYEQYF.

This clonotype came up many times. V gene TRBV7-2 combines with J gene TRBJ1-1; no clear D gene. The CDR3 consists of 15 residues. Per germline, CDR1 SGHTA and CDR2 FQGNSA. V lost 1 base, J lost 4 bases, and 13 bases lay in between. The CDR3 loop is CASSLEARRGTEAFF. Written as DNA, the CDR3 is TGTGCCAGCAGCTTAGAGGCTAGGCGGGGCACTGAAGCTTTCTTT.

This clonotype was found many times. This chain joins TRBV5-1 and TRBJ2-2, with 8 bases aligning to TRBD2. V shed 1 base and J 7 bases; nucleotides not matched to a gene: 15. The germline V gene has CDR1 SGHRS and CDR2 YFSETQ. The length of the CDR3 is 18 residues. The CDR3 is CASSLLGMERELSGELFF. CDR3 sequence (DNA): TGCGCCAGCAGCTTGTTAGGGATGGAGCGGGAGCTTAGCGGGGAGCTGTTTTTT.

There are many counts of this clonotype. The gene calls are TRBV12-3 or TRBV12-4 and TRBJ2-7, with 7 nucleotides matching TRBD1. With V trimmed by 5 bases and J by 6 bases, 4 bases remained unmatched. The CDR3 loop spans 12 amino acids. The CDR3 loop is CASSPTGIEQYF. The CDR3 DNA reads as TGTGCCAGCAGTCCGACAGGGATCGAGCAGTACTTC.

This clonotype was detected a few times. The rearrangement links TRBV18 to TRBJ2-7; 7 nucleotides align to TRBD1. Germline lookup yields CDR1 KGHSH and CDR2 LQKENI. The junction had 2 bases not matched to a gene; V was cut back by 3 bases and J by 3 bases. The length of the CDR3 is 13 residues. CDR3 DNA sequence: TGTGCCAGCTCACCCCACAGGGGCTACGAGCAGTACTTC. It is translated as CASSPHRGYEQYF.

The chain employs TRBV19 and TRBJ2-3; TRBD1 matches 7 bases. The CDR3 sequence is 15 residues long. Germline-derived CDR1 and CDR2 are LNHDA and SQIVND (reference sequence). V gave up 5 bases and J gave up 0 bases; unmatched junction bases: 5. The CDR3 sequence is CASSLGQLSTDTQYF. CDR3 sequence (DNA): TGTGCCAGTAGTCTGGGACAGCTGAGCACAGATACGCAGTATTTT. Looking up the rest from reference TRBV19 and TRBJ2-3 gives the full variable domain: DGGITQSPKYLFRKEGQNVTLSCEQNLNHDAMYWYRQDPGQGLRLIYYSQIVNDFQKGDIAEGYSVSREKKESFPLTVTSAQKNPTAFYLCASSLGQLSTDTQYFGPGTRLTVL.

In this sample, this clonotype turned up many times. This chain uses TRBV20-1 with TRBJ2-5; 8 nucleotides match TRBD2. V was clipped by 1 base and J by 9 bases; unmatched bases: 10. CDR1 and CDR2 from the germline V gene are DFQATT and SNEGSKA (reference sequence). This CDR3 is built from 14 residues. CDR3 protein: CSARGTSLREAQYF. The DNA for the CDR3 is TGCAGTGCTAGAGGGACTAGCCTAAGAGAAGCCCAGTACTTC.

This clonotype has a count of ten or more. The genes are TRBV11-2 and TRBJ2-7, with TRBD2 matching 7 bases. After removal of 7 bases from V and 3 bases from J, the junction contained 9 bases not matched to a gene. The CDR3 has 14 amino acids. Germline-derived CDR1 and CDR2 are SGHAT and FQNNGV. CDR3 region: CASTRDYQGYEQYF. In DNA, the CDR3 is TGTGCCAGCACGCGGGACTATCAGGGCTACGAGCAGTACTTC.

This clonotype has ten or more counts. The chain joins TRBV29-1 to TRBJ2-1; TRBD2 matches at 10 bases. The germline CDR1 and CDR2 sequences are SQVTM and ANQGSEA. The CDR3 extends over 12 amino acids. The trim removed 6 bases at V and 6 bases at J, leaving 2 bases unmatched. CDR3 DNA: TGCAGCGTAGCGGGAGGGCCCAATGAGCAGTTCTTC. It encodes CSVAGGPNEQFF.

This clonotype was recorded many times. This chain uses TRBV12-3 or TRBV12-4 with TRBJ2-7; TRBD1 is a possible D gene (5 bases). The CDR3 runs 13 residues. The V gene lost 2 bases and the J gene lost 4 bases, with 9 bases spanning the gap. The CDR3: CASSLRGPYEQYF. The CDR3 DNA reads TGTGCCAGCAGTTTAAGGGGTCCATACGAGCAGTACTTC.